This entry lists 29 T cell receptor beta chains sequenced from one sample in a study of OX40 agonist ivuxolimab in advanced cancers. Clones were sequenced by immunoSEQ multiplex PCR, and TCRdb holds only the in-frame ones, with some missing. The sample lists 100,000 to 110,000 clones, less than 95% occurring once. Sequenced here: CD4+ or CD8+ T cells sorted from blood, sampled in a trial of the OX40 agonist ivuxolimab. These TCRs come from an adult with an advanced solid tumor such as melanoma, head and neck, liver or kidney cancer.

This sequence joins TRBV7-9 and TRBJ2-4; no clear D. Germline loops: CDR1 SEHNR, CDR2 FQNEAQ (reference sequence). CDR3 length: 14 residues. V was cut by 4 bases and J by 9 bases, with 16 bases left in between. CDR3 bases: TGTGCCAGCAGCTCCGACCCTCCTTTAAGCATTCAGTACTTC. Translation gives CASSSDPPLSIQYF.

V is TRBV4-2 and J is TRBJ2-2; TRBD1 is a possible D gene (6 bases). This CDR3 comprises 17 residues. CDR1 and CDR2 (germline): LGHNA, YNFKEQ. V was pared by 2 bases and J by 6 bases, with 19 bases between. CDR3 DNA sequence: TGTGCCAGCAGCCAATTACAGGGTCGAGCCAGAGCCGGGGAGCTGTTTTTT. Protein sequence: CASSQLQGRARAGELFF.

This chain links TRBV7-2 with TRBJ1-1, with TRBD1 as a possible D gene (6 bases). Per the germline V gene, CDR1 is SGHTA and CDR2 is FQGNSA. This CDR3 region has 16 residues. V lost 1 base to trimming and J lost 4 bases, with 16 bases between them. The CDR3: CASSLGPRGKGTEAFF. For the CDR3, the DNA is TGTGCCAGCAGCTTAGGACCCAGGGGAAAGGGCACTGAAGCTTTCTTT.

This clone was seen just once. CDR3 bases: TGCGCCAGCAGCTTGTTACTAGAATACAATGAGCAGTTCTTC. This encodes CASSLLLEYNEQFF. The genes are TRBV5-1 and TRBJ2-1; D perhaps matches TRBD2 (5 bases). Per germline, CDR1 SGHRS and CDR2 YFSETQ. The CDR3 spans 14 residues. Trimming took off 1 base at V and 4 bases at J, with 9 bases between the two ends. Filled out from reference TRBV5-1 and TRBJ2-1, the complete variable domain reads KAGVTQTPRYLIKTRGQQVTLSCSPISGHRSVSWYQQTPGQGLQFLFEYFSETQRNKGNFPGRFSGRQFSNSRSEMNVSTLELGDSALYLCASSLLLEYNEQFFGPGTRLTVL.

The chain joins TRBV11-3 to TRBJ2-1; D ambiguous. This CDR3 is 11 amino acids long. Between the trimmed V and J ends, which lost 5 bases and 10 bases, there was a span of 9 bases. Germline-derived CDR1 and CDR2 are SGHNT and YENEEA. CDR3 amino acids: CASSPQAEQFF. For the CDR3, the DNA is TGTGCCAGCAGCCCTCAAGCAGAGCAGTTCTTC. The complete variable domain, with remaining parts taken from reference TRBV11-3 and TRBJ2-1, reads EAGVVQSPRYKIIEKKQPVAFWCNPISGHNTLYWYLQNLGQGPELLIRYENEEAVDDSQLPKDRFSAERLKGVDSTLKIQPAELGDSAVYLCASSPQAEQFFGPGTRLTVL.

The chain uses TRBV5-5 and TRBJ1-2; D ambiguous. Trimming cost V 0 bases and J 4 bases, with 7 bases left between them. From germline, CDR1 is SGHKS and CDR2 YYEKEE (reference sequence). This CDR3 comprises 13 residues. CDR3 nucleotide sequence: TGTGCCAGCAGCTTGGGAATGACCTATGGCTACACCTTC. It translates to CASSLGMTYGYTF.

This chain connects TRBV6-5 to TRBJ1-1; 7 nucleotides match TRBD1. This CDR3 region has 14 residues. Germline values: CDR1 MNHEY, CDR2 SVGAGI. Trimming at V came to 4 bases and at J to 1 base, leaving 3 bases not matched to a gene. This CDR3 reads CASSWGQRNTEAFF. The CDR3 DNA reads TGTGCCAGCAGTTGGGGACAGAGGAACACTGAAGCTTTCTTT.

The chain is built from TRBV5-6 and TRBJ2-5; D tentatively reads TRBD1 or TRBD2 (5 bases each). From germline, CDR1 is SGHDT and CDR2 YYEEEE. The CDR3 has 15 residues. V was cut by 0 bases and J by 4 bases, with 13 bases left in between. The CDR3 reads CASSLVVEGLETQYF. The CDR3, as DNA: TGTGCCAGCAGCTTGGTCGTTGAGGGGCTAGAGACCCAGTACTTC.

The V and J genes are TRBV18 and TRBJ2-7, with D unresolved. Germline lookup yields CDR1 KGHSH and CDR2 LQKENI. V lost 4 bases, J lost 4 bases, and 8 bases lay in between. The CDR3 is made up of 12 amino acids. The chain's CDR3 is CASSLDRYEQYF. The CDR3 DNA sequence: TGTGCCAGCTCACTAGATAGGTACGAGCAGTACTTC.

This clone was observed a few times. The genes are TRBV2 and TRBJ2-1; D is unclear. From germline, CDR1 is SNHLY and CDR2 FYNNEI. The CDR3 has 12 amino acids. V was trimmed by 3 bases and J by 4 bases, leaving 4 bases between them. The DNA for the CDR3 is TGTGCCAGCAGTGACCAGTACAATGAGCAGTTCTTC. Its protein is CASSDQYNEQFF.

J is TRBJ2-5 and V is TRBV6-5, with D tentatively TRBD2 (6 bases). V gave up 0 bases and J gave up 5 bases, with 16 bases separating them. Germline CDR1 and CDR2: MNHEY and SVGAGI. The CDR3 is 16 residues long. CDR3 in DNA: TGTGCCAGCAGTTACTCGGAGGGCCAATCTCGGGAGACCCAGTACTTC. Amino acids: CASSYSEGQSRETQYF.

This sequence joins TRBV27 and TRBJ2-1, with 12 bases matching TRBD2. V was pared by 5 bases and J by 15 bases, with 8 bases of the junction left unmatched. The CDR3 length is 13 residues. From germline, CDR1 is MNHEY and CDR2 SMNVEV (reference sequence). CDR3 nucleotides: TGTGCCAGCAGTGTTCGGACTAGCGGGAATTCGTTCTTC. It is translated as CASSVRTSGNSFF.

This chain uses TRBV11-3 with TRBJ2-2; D not certain. The germline CDR1 and CDR2 sequences are SGHNT and YENEEA. Trimming took off 7 bases at V and 5 bases at J, with 11 bases between the two ends. CDR3 length equals 13 residues. CDR3 in amino acids: CASTHDPTGELFF. DNA for the CDR3: TGTGCCAGCACCCACGATCCGACCGGGGAGCTGTTTTTT.

The CDR3 DNA follows: TGCGCCAGCAGCTTGGAAAGGGTTGGTGAAAAACTGTTTTTT. It specifies CASSLERVGEKLFF. The chain uses TRBV5-1 and TRBJ1-4, with D unclear. The CDR3 is 14 residues long. CDR1 is SGHRS, CDR2 YFSETQ, per germline. The V and J ends lost 0 bases and 7 bases respectively, with 10 bases between them.

The V and J genes are TRBV5-1 and TRBJ2-1; D not resolved. The V end was cut by 0 bases, the J end by 4 bases, with 8 bases between. Germline lookup yields CDR1 SGHRS and CDR2 YFSETQ. The CDR3 covers 14 residues. The CDR3 DNA follows: TGCGCCAGCAGCTTGGAACACGTTTACAATGAGCAGTTCTTC. Protein: CASSLEHVYNEQFF.

This chain uses TRBV11-2 with TRBJ1-1; 9 bases are shared with TRBD1. Per the germline V gene, CDR1 is SGHAT and CDR2 is FQNNGV. CDR3 length: 14 amino acids. V was pared by 5 bases and J by 3 bases, with 4 bases of the junction left unmatched. The CDR3 loop is CASSRRDRDTEAFF. The CDR3 DNA reads as TGTGCCAGCAGCCGCCGGGACAGGGACACTGAAGCTTTCTTT.

The V gene is TRBV5-1, the J gene TRBJ1-5; TRBD1 aligns across 11 bases. Trimming cost V 2 bases and J 6 bases; bases outside gene matches: 1. The CDR3 loop spans 14 amino acids. Germline loops: CDR1 SGHRS, CDR2 YFSETQ. CDR3 loop: CASSLGTGGQPQHF. The CDR3 DNA reads TGCGCCAGCAGCTTAGGGACAGGGGGTCAGCCCCAGCATTTT.

The gene calls are TRBV20-1 and TRBJ1-4; D is unresolved. CDR1 and CDR2 from the germline V gene are DFQATT and SNEGSKA (reference sequence). The CDR3 is made up of 11 amino acids. V dropped 6 bases and J dropped 1 base, with 3 bases sitting between them. CDR3 region: CSALTNEKLFF. CDR3 nucleotides: TGCAGTGCCCTAACTAATGAAAAACTGTTTTTT.

The chain combines TRBV27 with TRBJ2-7; a weak D match, TRBD2 (6 bases). V was pared by 6 bases and J by 6 bases, with 21 bases between. The CDR3 spans 15 residues. Germline V lookup: CDR1 MNHEY, CDR2 SMNVEV (reference sequence). CDR3 DNA: TGTGCCAGCAGGTCCGGGACGGGAGCCTCTGGCGAGCAGTACTTC. Encoded protein: CASRSGTGASGEQYF.

V gene TRBV5-6 combines with J gene TRBJ1-3; D may be TRBD1 (5 bases). This CDR3 is built from 14 residues. V lost 1 base to trimming and J lost 1 base, with 6 bases between them. CDR1 SGHDT and CDR2 YYEEEE come from the germline V gene. Written as DNA, the CDR3 is TGTGCCAGCAGCTTGAGGGGTTCTGGAAACACCATATATTTT. This codes for CASSLRGSGNTIYF.

The chain recombines TRBV2 with TRBJ2-2; the D gene is possibly TRBD2 (5 bases). The CDR3 runs to 14 residues. Per germline, CDR1 SNHLY and CDR2 FYNNEI. V was cut by 7 bases and J by 2 bases, with 11 bases left in between. CDR3 sequence (DNA): TGTGCCAGCATTAGGGAGACCAACACCGGGGAGCTGTTTTTT. It codes for CASIRETNTGELFF.

The chain joins TRBV6-6 to TRBJ1-2, with TRBD1 as a possible D gene (6 bases). The CDR3 consists of 14 residues. Trimming shortened V by 0 bases and J by 9 bases, and 14 bases separated the two germline ends. The germline CDR1 and CDR2 sequences are MNHNY and SVGAGI (reference sequence). For the CDR3, the DNA is TGTGCCAGCAGTTACTCGCAGGGGCGCGGGAGCTACACCTTC. The encoded protein is CASSYSQGRGSYTF.

The chain is built from TRBV28 and TRBJ1-5, with D possibly TRBD1 on 5 matching bases. The CDR3 runs to 20 residues. Trimming removed 6 bases from V and 4 bases from J, with 31 bases in between. Germline lookup yields CDR1 MDHEN and CDR2 SYDVKM. In DNA form, the CDR3 reads TGTGCCAGCAGGGGAACTCCGGGACGAAAAACATCCGACTTTAATCAGCCCCAGCATTTT. Translating gives CASRGTPGRKTSDFNQPQHF.

The chain couples TRBV19 to TRBJ2-7; D possibly corresponds to TRBD2 (6 bases). Trimming stripped 10 bases from V and 0 bases from J, with 19 bases between. The CDR3 covers 15 residues. Germline values: CDR1 LNHDA, CDR2 SQIVND (reference sequence). The CDR3 DNA is TGTGCCACCCGGGATGGTCGGGAGCGCTCCTACGAGCAGTACTTC. This gives the protein CATRDGRERSYEQYF. Drawing the rest from reference TRBV19 and TRBJ2-7, the complete variable domain is DGGITQSPKYLFRKEGQNVTLSCEQNLNHDAMYWYRQDPGQGLRLIYYSQIVNDFQKGDIAEGYSVSREKKESFPLTVTSAQKNPTAFYLCATRDGRERSYEQYFGPGTRLTVT.

The chain couples TRBV18 to TRBJ2-3; tentatively, D is TRBD2 (6 bases). V lost 4 bases and J 2 bases, leaving 13 bases between the germline ends. This CDR3 is built from 15 residues. CDR1 is KGHSH and CDR2 is LQKENI in the germline V gene. The CDR3 sequence: CASSRSSGNTDTQYF. CDR3 sequence (DNA): TGTGCCAGCTCACGAAGTAGCGGCAACACAGATACGCAGTATTTT.

V gene TRBV25-1 combines with J gene TRBJ2-2; D is perhaps TRBD2 (6 bases). Trimming cost V 4 bases and J 5 bases, with 11 bases left between them. There are 14 residues in the CDR3. Germline lookup yields CDR1 MGHDK and CDR2 SYGVNS. In DNA form, the CDR3 reads TGTGCCAGCAGTGTACTGGGGGGAACCGGGGAGCTGTTTTTT. Residues: CASSVLGGTGELFF.

The chain uses TRBV6-6 and TRBJ2-1; D unclear. The CDR3 runs to 11 residues. Trimming took off 7 bases at V and 6 bases at J, with 7 bases between the two ends. Germline V gives CDR1 MNHNY, CDR2 SVGAGI (reference sequence). CDR3 sequence reads: CASKVGNEQFF. DNA of the CDR3: TGTGCCAGCAAGGTTGGCAATGAGCAGTTCTTC.

This clone showed up just a few times. The chain recombines TRBV5-1 with TRBJ2-7, with D possibly TRBD1 on 6 matching bases. CDR1 is SGHRS, CDR2 YFSETQ, per germline. The V gene lost 4 bases and the J gene lost 1 base, with 12 bases spanning the gap. The CDR3 has 14 residues. CDR3 sequence: CASSLTTGSYEQYF. Written as DNA, the CDR3 is TGCGCCAGCAGCCTAACAACAGGGTCCTACGAGCAGTACTTC.

This clone appeared a single time. This chain links TRBV5-5 with TRBJ1-2; 7 nucleotides line up with TRBD1. V was pared by 3 bases and J by 8 bases, with 10 bases of the junction left unmatched. The CDR3 contains 14 residues. Germline CDR1 is SGHKS and CDR2 is YYEKEE (reference sequence). The CDR3 spells CASSWTGDHRGYTF. The CDR3 coding sequence is TGTGCCAGCAGCTGGACAGGAGACCACCGGGGCTACACCTTC.